The T cell receptor beta chain described here comes from a study of molecular identifiers for immune sequencing clone quantification. Study-level information: Sequencing covered four of five parts into which replicate RNA from about 20,000 or 100,000 naive CD8 cells was split.

This clonotype was counted ten times or more. Its target is not known. Study-wide findings and caveats: Identical TCR molecules sharing a barcode could underestimate highly expanded clone sizes.

This CDR3 spans 13 amino acids. CDR1 and CDR2 (germline): SEHNR, FQNEAQ (reference sequence). Trimming removed 3 bases from V and 1 base from J, with 7 bases in between. TCRdb re-called the PCR reads through MiXCR, storing one row per CDR3 protein. Of about 640,000 distinct CDR3 sequences in the sample, roughly 21% are singletons; the top ten hold approximately 0.9%. The chain employs TRBV7-9 and TRBJ2-7; D remains unclear. The specimen was naive CD8+ T cells from blood, with Jurkat cell RNA spiked in. Subset meaning: FACS-sorted CD8+CD4-CCR7+CD45RA+ naive T cells. The receptor's source is a human donor in good health. Some libraries in this study had Jurkat cell RNA spiked in. CDR3 bases: TGTGCCAGCAGCTTTGCCCTTTCCTACGAGCAGTACTTC. This gives the protein CASSFALSYEQYF.